Following are 10 T cell receptor beta chains from one sample sequenced in a study of type 1 regulatory T cells. The study's findings and limits: Compared with non-Tr1 cells, Tr1 cells showed a narrower TCR repertoire.

Their antigens remain unidentified. TCRdb passed the reads through MiXCR, listing each CDR3 protein once. The sample records 60,000 to 75,000 distinct CDR3 sequences, around 21% being singletons. The specimen sequenced was cultured type 1 regulatory T (Tr1) cells, either the whole culture or a sorted fraction (not recorded which). The receptor source for this set is a human donor in good health.

This chain links TRBV13 with TRBJ1-3, with 8 bases that match TRBD1. Germline V lookup: CDR1 PRHDT, CDR2 FYEKMQ (reference sequence). The CDR3 consists of 15 residues. The trim removed 5 bases at V and 3 bases at J, leaving 6 bases unmatched. DNA of the CDR3: TGTGCCAGCAGCGTGGGACAGGCGTTTGGAAACACCATATATTTT. It yields the protein CASSVGQAFGNTIYF.

This chain uses TRBV9 with TRBJ1-3; no definite D call. The germline gives CDR1 SGDLS, CDR2 YYNGEE. The CDR3 is made up of 16 amino acids. Trimming cost V 0 bases and J 2 bases, with 12 bases left between them. CDR3 in amino acids: CASSVEAYGPGNTIYF. The CDR3 coding sequence is TGTGCCAGCAGCGTAGAAGCCTACGGCCCTGGAAACACCATATATTTT.

By share of the sample, this clonotype is large (0.1 to 1%). The chain couples TRBV5-1 to TRBJ2-1, with D possibly TRBD2 on 5 matching bases. This CDR3 region has 16 residues. V was shortened by 0 bases and J by 0 bases, with 10 bases between the two germline ends. Germline CDR1 SGHRS, CDR2 YFSETQ. The CDR3 spells CASSLELGSSYNEQFF. The CDR3 bases are TGCGCCAGCAGCTTGGAATTAGGGAGCTCCTACAATGAGCAGTTCTTC.

This clonotype showed up just a few times. The CDR3 region is CASSKEFGQGNQPQHF. CDR3 DNA sequence: TGTGCCAGCAGCAAAGAATTTGGACAGGGCAATCAGCCCCAGCATTTT. V and J are TRBV28 and TRBJ1-5; TRBD1 agrees at 7 bases. This CDR3 region has 16 residues. V shed 6 bases and J 2 bases; nucleotides not matched to a gene: 10. CDR1 MDHEN and CDR2 SYDVKM come from the germline V gene.

V and J are TRBV18 and TRBJ2-5; 8 bases align to TRBD2. V was clipped by 3 bases and J by 2 bases; unmatched bases: 11. Germline-derived CDR1 and CDR2 are KGHSH and LQKENI. CDR3 length: 17 residues. The CDR3 region is CASSPRTSGRNQETQYF. The CDR3 DNA follows: TGTGCCAGCTCACCTCGAACTAGCGGAAGAAATCAAGAGACCCAGTACTTC.

This clonotype was counted only a few times. The chain combines TRBV20-1 with TRBJ1-6; D unclear. This CDR3 contains 12 residues. The germline V gene encodes CDR1 DFQATT and CDR2 SNEGSKA (reference sequence). The V gene lost 1 base and the J gene lost 10 bases, with 8 bases spanning the gap. The CDR3 loop is CSARVTQSPLHF. The CDR3, as DNA: TGCAGTGCTAGAGTTACCCAATCACCCCTCCACTTT.

This clonotype was seen many times. The chain combines TRBV5-1 with TRBJ2-1; D is undetermined. There are 16 residues in the CDR3. Per the germline V gene, CDR1 is SGHRS and CDR2 is YFSETQ. V lost 4 bases and J 0 bases, leaving 14 bases between the germline ends. CDR3 coding DNA: TGCGCCAGCAGCCCAGCCCAGCCTTCCTCCTACAATGAGCAGTTCTTC. Residues: CASSPAQPSSYNEQFF.

V gene TRBV4-3 combines with J gene TRBJ2-1; no firm D call. Germline CDR1 is LGHNA and CDR2 is YSLEER. V was pared by 0 bases and J by 6 bases, with 12 bases between. The CDR3 contains 15 residues. The CDR3 nucleotides read TGCGCCAGCAGCCAAGATCTCCTAGTGCCCAATGAGCAGTTCTTC. Translated: CASSQDLLVPNEQFF.

The chain employs TRBV5-1 and TRBJ2-1; a weak D match, TRBD2 (6 bases). CDR1 and CDR2 from the germline V gene are SGHRS and YFSETQ. Trimming took off 3 bases at V and 7 bases at J, with 14 bases between the two ends. CDR3 length equals 14 residues. CDR3 loop: CASSSEGGWNEQFF. Here the CDR3 DNA reads TGCGCCAGCAGCTCGGAGGGTGGGTGGAATGAGCAGTTCTTC.

This chain connects TRBV7-6 to TRBJ2-3, with TRBD2 matching 7 bases. The CDR3 length is 14 residues. Germline-derived CDR1 and CDR2 are SGHVS and FNYEAQ. With V trimmed by 6 bases and J by 4 bases, 7 bases remained unmatched. CDR3 nucleotides: TGTGCCAGCAGTCGACGACTAGCTCCAGATACGCAGTATTTT. It codes for CASSRRLAPDTQYF.